These T cell receptor beta chains were read from a single sample in a study of monozygotic twins with inflammatory bowel disease. Reanalyzing the 5' RACE reads, TCRdb keeps one entry per CDR3 protein, without DNA. The listing contains some 330,000 distinct CDR3 sequences. Sequencing input: blood. These receptors all stem from a human donor with ulcerative colitis or Crohn's disease, or a healthy co-twin of an affected twin (not recorded which). The CDR3 runs from the conserved cysteine through the conserved F or W.

j_gene	v_gene	len	CDR3aa
TRBJ1-5	TRBV25-1	12	CASRQGDQPQHF
TRBJ1-3	TRBV5-1	14	CASSSATRKDTIYF
TRBJ2-1	TRBV6-6	12	CASRGDSNEQFF
TRBJ1-1	TRBV29-1	13	CSVEPRVNTEAFF
TRBJ2-5	TRBV20-1	13	CSARLPGGETQYF
TRBJ2-7	TRBV7-2	14	CASSLVWGREEQYF
TRBJ2-1	TRBV7-8	15	CASTPVSGGYNEQFF
TRBJ2-7	TRBV20-1	11	CSASEGMRQYF
TRBJ2-2	TRBV11-1	16	CASRSRASTNTGELFF
TRBJ2-2	TRBV28	14	CASSPHGTPKELFF
TRBJ1-2	TRBV5-1	17	CASSILPGHLNNYGYTF
TRBJ2-5	TRBV7-7	16	CASSFGLAGAQETQYF
TRBJ1-2	TRBV7-9	12	CVSSLGLYGYTF
TRBJ2-7	TRBV5-1	14	CASSLALAGVEQYF
TRBJ2-6	TRBV12-3/TRBV12-4	18	CASSPSVGTSSGANVLTF
TRBJ2-4	TRBV12-3/TRBV12-4	12	CASSLGDNIQYF
TRBJ1-1	TRBV20-1	12	CSARGLRAIAFF
TRBJ1-4	TRBV2	15	CASQGMGTTNEKLFF
TRBJ2-7	TRBV7-9	14	CASSWGGVSGEQYF
TRBJ2-1	TRBV20-1	15	CSAWMTSGGPDEQFF
TRBJ1-2	TRBV5-6	16	CASSLEGTGRASGYTF
TRBJ1-4	TRBV7-2	14	CASSLGQANEKLFF
TRBJ2-1	TRBV7-2	13	CASTRDSANEQFF
TRBJ2-2	TRBV7-2	14	CASRPVVGTGELFF
TRBJ1-1	TRBV5-1	16	CASSVSPTGVNTEAFF
TRBJ2-5	TRBV24-1	15	CATSDLPSGQETQYF
TRBJ2-2	TRBV27	13	CASSLLVAGELFF
TRBJ1-1	TRBV7-8	13	CASSLRSGYLAFF
TRBJ2-7	TRBV6-1	15	CASRPYRLWDYEQYF
TRBJ2-7	TRBV7-8	19	CASSQTRTSGRAPLYEQYF
TRBJ2-7	TRBV2	13	CASSETQTYEQYF
TRBJ2-3	TRBV12-5	16	CASGLDSGLAGDTQYF
TRBJ1-5	TRBV12-3/TRBV12-4	14	CASSLVIGDQPQHF
TRBJ2-7	TRBV6-4	13	CASSDGDSYEQYF
TRBJ1-2	TRBV5-1	14	CASSVDDILGGYTF
TRBJ2-7	TRBV5-1	14	CASTSRGVGNEQYF
TRBJ2-5	TRBV4-3	19	CASSQGTSGGSQVRETQYF
TRBJ2-4	TRBV30	14	CAWNQQGSRPPQYF
TRBJ2-1	TRBV5-1	13	CASSLDRVNEQFF
TRBJ1-5	TRBV2	13	CASMRQPNQPQHF
TRBJ1-2	TRBV7-2	14	CASSWDSNNYGYTF
TRBJ2-3	TRBV5-5	15	CASSFGSGRPDTQYF
TRBJ2-3	TRBV20-1	14	CSAGVAGMPDTQYF
TRBJ2-7	TRBV28	12	CASRSHGGGSHF
TRBJ2-3	TRBV6-1	15	CASRGLAGGPDTQYF
TRBJ2-5	TRBV20-1	14	CSASDDRGYETQYF